This TCR beta chain was recorded in a study of T cells in Graves' hyperthyroidism and ophthalmopathy. CDR1 MDHEN and CDR2 SYDVKM come from the germline V gene. CDR3 length equals 15 residues. V lost 7 bases and J lost 3, with 19 bases in between. Amplification of TCR beta CDR3 regions was performed using RNA transcripts as template. HTBI primers drove first-round RT-PCR of the TCR CDR3. Each CDR3 protein is one row after TCRdb ran MiXCR on the multiplex PCR reads. The sample holds 500,000 to 650,000 distinct CDR3 sequences, approximately 15% seen once. The receptor was isolated from a woman aged 45-65 years with Graves' ophthalmopathy. The chain joins TRBV28 to TRBJ2-7; no firm D call. The sequencing sample was made of blood. CDR3 loop: CASNSPPRSRYEQYF. CDR3 nucleotides: TGTGCCAGCAATTCCCCCCCGCGGAGCCGCTACGAGCAGTACTTC.